Shown below are 31 T cell receptor beta chains from a single sample sequenced in a study of shared clonotypes between healthy human individuals. The repertoire was sequenced with immunoSEQ multiplex PCR; TCRdb's copy has only in-frame clones and lacks some. Of millions of clones listed, 80% to 95% are singletons. Source material: naive CD4+ T cells from PBMCs. Subset of the sample: CD45RA+ positively selected. These receptors all come from a man aged 18 to 35 in good health. Some clones in this sample may be carry-over from other donors' samples.

The chain links TRBV6-5 to TRBJ2-1, with D hard to call. Germline V CDR1 and CDR2: MNHEY, SVGAGI. V was clipped by 6 bases and J by 7 bases, with 13 bases between them. The CDR3 runs 13 residues. CDR3 protein: CASRKSLGNEQFF. The CDR3 DNA follows: TGTGCCAGCAGAAAGTCCTTGGGTAATGAGCAGTTCTTC.

This clone was observed once. The gene calls are TRBV5-4 and TRBJ2-1, with unresolved D. V lost 0 bases and J lost 10, with 8 bases in between. The CDR3 spans 12 residues. Germline values: CDR1 SGHNT, CDR2 YYREEE (reference sequence). CDR3 protein: CASSLARDEQFF. CDR3 bases: TGTGCCAGCAGCTTGGCAAGAGACGAGCAGTTCTTC.

The rearrangement links TRBV28 to TRBJ1-2, with D perhaps matching TRBD1 (5 bases). The CDR3 loop spans 14 amino acids. Trimming left V 5 bases short and J 4 bases short, with 14 bases between. CDR1 and CDR2 (germline): MDHEN, SYDVKM. Here the CDR3 DNA reads TGTGCCAGCAGTCGTCGCGGGGGTATCTATGGCTACACCTTC. Amino acid sequence: CASSRRGGIYGYTF.

V usage is TRBV30 and J usage is TRBJ2-6; the D gene is possibly TRBD2 (6 bases). The germline CDR1 and CDR2 sequences are GTSNPN and SVGIG (reference sequence). This CDR3 spans 13 amino acids. V was clipped by 5 bases and J by 4 bases, with 9 bases between them. The CDR3 here is CAWAAGGANVLTF. The DNA of the CDR3 is TGTGCCTGGGCCGCGGGGGGGGCCAACGTCCTGACTTTC. Full variable domain (remainder filled in from reference TRBV30 and TRBJ2-6): SQTIHQWPATLVQPVGSPLSLECTVEGTSNPNLYWYRQAAGRGLQLLFYSVGIGQISSEVPQNLSASRPQDRQFILSSKKLLLSDSGFYLCAWAAGGANVLTFGAGSRLTVL.

The chain combines TRBV2 with TRBJ2-3, with 13 bases aligning to TRBD2. V was clipped by 6 bases and J by 2 bases; unmatched bases: 5. The CDR3 runs to 16 residues. CDR1 and CDR2 (germline): SNHLY, FYNNEI. In DNA form, the CDR3 reads TGTGCCAGCAGACTAGCGGGAGGGACGTACACAGATACGCAGTATTTT. Amino acid sequence: CASRLAGGTYTDTQYF.

V gene TRBV5-6 combines with J gene TRBJ2-3; D unclear. The V gene's germline CDR1 is SGHDT and CDR2 YYEEEE. The CDR3 totals 14 residues. Trimming shortened V by 4 bases and J by 3 bases, and 12 bases separated the two germline ends. CDR3 protein: CASSPETLTDTQYF. CDR3 nucleotides: TGTGCCAGCAGCCCCGAGACTTTGACAGATACGCAGTATTTT.

The rearrangement links TRBV7-2 to TRBJ2-1; no reliable D call. The CDR3 sequence is 18 residues long. Germline loops: CDR1 SGHTA, CDR2 FQGNSA. The V end lost 1 base, the J end lost 6 bases, and 22 bases lay between the germline ends. The CDR3 region has the DNA TGTGCCAGCAGCTTAGGGGCCGGAGTTCTACCGTCTCGCAATGAGCAGTTCTTC. Its translation: CASSLGAGVLPSRNEQFF.

Comments on this clone: This sample also contains other DNA sequences that code for the same CDR3. The chain combines TRBV5-1 with TRBJ1-1, with TRBD1 matching 10 bases. CDR3 size: 13 residues. Germline values: CDR1 SGHRS, CDR2 YFSETQ. The ends lost 4 bases at V and 6 bases at J; junction bases unmatched: 3. The CDR3 nucleotides read TGCGCCAGCAGCCCGGGGACAGGGGCTGAAGCTTTCTTT. The encoded protein is CASSPGTGAEAFF.

The V gene is TRBV28, the J gene TRBJ2-6, with TRBD2 as a possible D gene (5 bases). This CDR3 has 15 amino acids. Trimming pared 1 base from V and 4 bases from J, leaving 8 bases between. Looked up from germline, CDR1 is MDHEN and CDR2 is SYDVKM. This CDR3 is CASSLLGVGANVLTF. CDR3 DNA sequence: TGTGCCAGCAGTTTATTGGGAGTAGGGGCCAACGTCCTGACTTTC.

This rearrangement joins TRBV5-1 to TRBJ1-2; D is perhaps TRBD1 (6 bases). V lost 0 bases to trimming and J lost 4 bases, with 10 bases between them. The CDR3 consists of 14 residues. Germline CDR1 and CDR2: SGHRS and YFSETQ. The CDR3 spells CASSLEDRTYGYTF. CDR3 sequence (DNA): TGCGCCAGCAGCTTGGAAGACAGGACCTATGGCTACACCTTC.

The rearrangement joins TRBV28 to TRBJ1-3, with D uncertain. This CDR3 is built from 15 residues. Trimming took 6 bases from V and 2 from J, leaving 14 bases between them. Germline CDR1 and CDR2: MDHEN and SYDVKM. CDR3 protein: CASSPPGDAGNTIYF. CDR3 in DNA: TGTGCCAGCAGCCCCCCGGGTGACGCTGGAAACACCATATATTTT.

As for this clone: Other DNA variants within this sample encode the same CDR3. CDR3 sequence reads: CASSPGLAGAYEQYF. DNA for the CDR3: TGTGCCAGCAGCCCGGGACTAGCGGGGGCCTACGAGCAGTACTTC. J is TRBJ2-7 and V is TRBV5-4; 14 nucleotides agree with TRBD2. Germline V gene data show CDR1 as SGHNT and CDR2 as YYREEE (reference sequence). After removal of 4 bases from V and 2 bases from J, the junction contained 2 bases not matched to a gene. The CDR3 loop spans 15 amino acids.

Note on this clone: This specimen includes other DNA sequences encoding the same CDR3. This sequence joins TRBV5-1 and TRBJ1-1; tentative D call: TRBD1 (6 bases). Germline V gene sequence: CDR1 SGHRS, CDR2 YFSETQ. Trimming removed 0 bases at V and 1 base at J, with 10 bases between. This CDR3 region has 15 residues. CDR3 sequence: CASSLVGQTNTEAFF. The CDR3 DNA is TGCGCCAGCAGCTTGGTAGGACAGACGAACACTGAAGCTTTCTTT. The full variable domain, completed using reference TRBV5-1 and TRBJ1-1, is KAGVTQTPRYLIKTRGQQVTLSCSPISGHRSVSWYQQTPGQGLQFLFEYFSETQRNKGNFPGRFSGRQFSNSRSEMNVSTLELGDSALYLCASSLVGQTNTEAFFGQGTRLTVV.

J is TRBJ2-2 and V is TRBV5-1; TRBD1 matches 8 bases. Trimming removed 5 bases from V and 1 base from J; junction bases left unmatched: 7. The CDR3 has 16 amino acids. The germline V gene has CDR1 SGHRS and CDR2 YFSETQ. The CDR3 reads CASSNFGTGNTGELFF. For the CDR3, the DNA is TGCGCCAGCAGTAACTTCGGGACAGGGAACACCGGGGAGCTGTTTTTT.

The chain uses TRBV28 and TRBJ2-4, with TRBD1 matching 7 bases. CDR1 and CDR2 from the germline V gene are MDHEN and SYDVKM. V lost 9 bases to trimming and J lost 1 base; unmatched junction nucleotides: 3. The CDR3 is made up of 13 amino acids. Written as DNA, the CDR3 is TGTGCCAGTCTACAGGGGGCCAAAAACATTCAGTACTTC. Its translation: CASLQGAKNIQYF.

The V call is TRBV9, the J call TRBJ1-3; possible D gene TRBD1, 5 bases. Germline V gene data show CDR1 as SGDLS and CDR2 as YYNGEE. Deletions cut 0 bases from V and 0 bases from J, with 16 bases between. CDR3 size: 18 residues. The CDR3 sequence: CASSVAGVGLYSGNTIYF. CDR3 DNA: TGTGCCAGCAGCGTAGCGGGAGTGGGGCTGTACTCTGGAAACACCATATATTTT. Complete variable domain (other parts from reference TRBV9 and TRBJ1-3): DSGVTQTPKHLITATGQRVTLRCSPRSGDLSVYWYQQSLDQGLQFLIQYYNGEERAKGNILERFSAQQFPDLHSELNLSSLELGDSALYFCASSVAGVGLYSGNTIYFGEGSWLTVV.

The genes are TRBV5-4 and TRBJ2-1; D unclear. The CDR3 consists of 17 residues. The germline V gene has CDR1 SGHNT and CDR2 YYREEE (reference sequence). Deletions cut 1 base from V and 2 bases from J, with 16 bases between. As DNA, the CDR3 is TGTGCCAGCAGCTTGTTTGAATCGGCGTGGACCTACAATGAGCAGTTCTTC. Translation: CASSLFESAWTYNEQFF. Using reference TRBV5-4 and TRBJ2-1 for the parts outside the CDR3, the full variable domain is ETGVTQSPTHLIKTRGQQVTLRCSSQSGHNTVSWYQQALGQGPQFIFQYYREEENGRGNFPPRFSGLQFPNYSSELNVNALELDDSALYLCASSLFESAWTYNEQFFGPGTRLTVL.

The rearrangement joins TRBV5-1 to TRBJ2-3, with D possibly matching TRBD1 (5 bases). The CDR3 is made up of 14 amino acids. V was trimmed by 1 base and J by 6 bases, leaving 12 bases between them. Germline values: CDR1 SGHRS, CDR2 YFSETQ. This CDR3 reads CASSLSAGPDTQYF. The CDR3, as DNA: TGCGCCAGCAGCTTGTCGGCAGGGCCCGATACGCAGTATTTT. Looking up the rest from reference TRBV5-1 and TRBJ2-3 gives the full variable domain: KAGVTQTPRYLIKTRGQQVTLSCSPISGHRSVSWYQQTPGQGLQFLFEYFSETQRNKGNFPGRFSGRQFSNSRSEMNVSTLELGDSALYLCASSLSAGPDTQYFGPGTRLTVL.

The rearrangement uses TRBV18 and TRBJ2-5, with TRBD2 as a possible D gene (6 bases). Germline V CDR1 and CDR2: KGHSH, LQKENI. V lost 0 bases and J lost 5, with 22 bases in between. This CDR3 has 18 amino acids. This CDR3 is CASSPPGVRRGRAETQYF. In DNA form, the CDR3 reads TGTGCCAGCTCACCACCGGGGGTTCGGCGGGGTCGAGCGGAGACCCAGTACTTC.

A remark on this clone: Additional DNA sequences in this sample encode the identical CDR3. This chain links TRBV27 with TRBJ2-7; 9 nucleotides align to TRBD1. Germline trimming cut 6 bases from V and 2 bases from J; bases unmatched to any gene: 2. The CDR3 extends over 13 amino acids. Germline CDR1 MNHEY, CDR2 SMNVEV (reference sequence). The CDR3, as DNA: TGTGCCAGCAGCCGGGACAGGGCCTACGAGCAGTACTTC. Translating it yields CASSRDRAYEQYF.

The chain joins TRBV28 to TRBJ1-1, with no clear D. The CDR3 runs 13 residues. Germline values: CDR1 MDHEN, CDR2 SYDVKM. Trimming took off 2 bases at V and 3 bases at J, with 7 bases between the two ends. CDR3 loop: CASSLGPYTEAFF. DNA of the CDR3: TGTGCCAGCAGTTTAGGGCCATACACTGAAGCTTTCTTT.

V is TRBV6-5 and J is TRBJ1-2; TRBD1 aligns across 7 bases. The CDR3 runs 13 residues. The junction had 10 bases not matched to a gene; V was cut back by 5 bases and J by 10 bases. Germline V gene lookup returns CDR1 MNHEY and CDR2 SVGAGI. The CDR3 region has the DNA TGTGCCAGCAGTCCCCCCCACAGGGGATTCTACACCTTC. This sequence encodes CASSPPHRGFYTF.

This chain joins TRBV5-1 and TRBJ1-5; D might be TRBD1 (5 bases). Germline-derived CDR1 and CDR2 are SGHRS and YFSETQ. The CDR3 is made up of 14 amino acids. V was trimmed by 3 bases and J by 2 bases, leaving 9 bases between them. In nucleotides, the CDR3 is TGCGCCAGCAGCTGGGGGGGAGGCAATCAGCCCCAGCATTTT. Its protein is CASSWGGGNQPQHF.

Here the CDR3 reads CASSYHPGQGAGLAGVGWGEQYF. CDR3 in DNA: TGTGCCAGCAGCTATCATCCGGGACAGGGCGCGGGACTAGCGGGAGTAGGGTGGGGGGAGCAGTACTTC. V is TRBV27 and J is TRBJ2-7; TRBD2 agrees at 14 bases. Trimming took 6 bases from V and 7 from J; bases not matched to a gene: 32. The CDR3 totals 23 residues. Germline V gene lookup returns CDR1 MNHEY and CDR2 SMNVEV (reference sequence).

CDR3 protein: CASSRHGTSGRRVQETQYF. Written as DNA, the CDR3 is TGTGCCAGCAGCCGCCACGGGACTAGCGGGAGAAGGGTCCAAGAGACCCAGTACTTC. The chain links TRBV5-5 to TRBJ2-5, with 14 bases matching TRBD2. The J segment lost 1 base and the V segment lost 4 bases, leaving 12 bases of the junction unmatched. The CDR3 sequence is 19 residues long. Germline V lookup: CDR1 SGHKS, CDR2 YYEKEE (reference sequence).

The V call is TRBV5-1, the J call TRBJ2-3; 7 bases fit TRBD2. CDR1 and CDR2 from the germline V gene are SGHRS and YFSETQ. V shed 4 bases and J 0 bases; nucleotides not matched to a gene: 8. The length of the CDR3 is 16 residues. CDR3: CASSPGLLESTDTQYF. In DNA, the CDR3 is TGCGCCAGCAGCCCGGGACTACTGGAGAGCACAGATACGCAGTATTTT.

The CDR3 spells CASSSPDGSNEKLFF. DNA of the CDR3: TGCGCCAGCAGCTCTCCGGACGGTTCTAATGAAAAACTGTTTTTT. The chain couples TRBV5-1 to TRBJ1-4; D is ambiguous. Germline V gene lookup returns CDR1 SGHRS and CDR2 YFSETQ. Between the trimmed V and J ends, which lost 3 bases and 3 bases, there was a span of 12 bases. CDR3 length equals 15 residues. Variable domain in full (rest from reference TRBV5-1 and TRBJ1-4): KAGVTQTPRYLIKTRGQQVTLSCSPISGHRSVSWYQQTPGQGLQFLFEYFSETQRNKGNFPGRFSGRQFSNSRSEMNVSTLELGDSALYLCASSSPDGSNEKLFFGSGTQLSVL.

As regards this clone: Other DNA sequences in this sample translate to the same CDR3. The chain joins TRBV28 to TRBJ2-6; tentatively, D is TRBD2 (6 bases). Germline V CDR1 and CDR2: MDHEN, SYDVKM. The CDR3 consists of 15 residues. V dropped 3 bases and J dropped 2 bases, with 8 bases sitting between them. CDR3 sequence reads: CASSFGGAGANVLTF. CDR3 nucleotide sequence: TGTGCCAGCAGTTTTGGAGGGGCTGGGGCCAACGTCCTGACTTTC.

The gene calls are TRBV6-5 and TRBJ2-1; D perhaps matches TRBD2 (5 bases). CDR3 length: 12 amino acids. V lost 7 bases, J lost 4 bases, and 8 bases lay in between. CDR1 and CDR2 (germline): MNHEY, SVGAGI. CDR3 region: CASTEGYNEQFF. The DNA for the CDR3 is TGTGCCAGCACTGAGGGATACAATGAGCAGTTCTTC.

The rearrangement uses TRBV6-6 and TRBJ1-3; D uncertain. The germline gives CDR1 MNHNY, CDR2 SVGAGI (reference sequence). V was pared by 6 bases and J by 0 bases, with 12 bases between. The CDR3 loop spans 15 amino acids. The DNA of the CDR3 is TGTGCCAGCAGGAACGGGGAACCCTCTGGAAACACCATATATTTT. Translating gives CASRNGEPSGNTIYF.

The rearrangement joins TRBV5-1 to TRBJ2-3; 10 nucleotides line up with TRBD2. The V and J ends lost 4 bases and 3 bases, in that order; junction bases with no gene match: 5. This CDR3 comprises 15 residues. Germline loops: CDR1 SGHRS, CDR2 YFSETQ. CDR3 DNA: TGCGCCAGCAGCACAGGACTAGCGGAAACAGATACGCAGTATTTT. Translation gives CASSTGLAETDTQYF.